The 9 T cell receptor beta chains reported below all come from one sample, sequenced in a study of T cell responses to AZD1222 COVID-19 vaccine. Generated by immunoSEQ multiplex PCR, the TCRdb table keeps only in-frame clones and is missing some. The table has 150,000 or so clones, 88% seen once. The source material was peripheral blood, sampled on day 0 of AZD1222 vaccination. The receptor source for this set is an adult in good health.

A single count supports this clone. The DNA for the CDR3 is TGTGCCAGCAGCTTTACGGGGGTGTCCGAGCAGTACTTC. Its protein product is CASSFTGVSEQYF. The chain is built from TRBV11-3 and TRBJ2-7, with a possible D match to TRBD2 (6 bases). V lost 3 bases, J lost 6 bases, and 12 bases lay in between. The CDR3 spans 13 residues. Germline CDR1 and CDR2: SGHNT and YENEEA. The full variable domain, rest sourced from reference TRBV11-3 and TRBJ2-7, is EAGVVQSPRYKIIEKKQPVAFWCNPISGHNTLYWYLQNLGQGPELLIRYENEEAVDDSQLPKDRFSAERLKGVDSTLKIQPAELGDSAVYLCASSFTGVSEQYFGPGTRLTVT.

The genes are TRBV21-1 and TRBJ1-6. TRBV21-1 is a pseudogene. The CDR3 contains 16 residues. The DNA of the CDR3 is TGTGCCAGCAGCATAGCGCAACACCTCGGTAATTCACCCCTCCACTTT. This gives the protein CASSIAQHLGNSPLHF.

The V gene is TRBV9, the J gene TRBJ2-2; D is possibly TRBD1 (6 bases). Germline CDR1 and CDR2: SGDLS and YYNGEE. This CDR3 is built from 15 residues. V was clipped by 3 bases and J by 6 bases, with 15 bases between them. CDR3 loop: CASSGAGAIPGELFF. CDR3 bases: TGTGCCAGCAGCGGTGCAGGGGCAATTCCCGGGGAGCTGTTTTTT.

The J gene is TRBJ1-2, the V gene TRBV4-3, with a tentative D call TRBD1 (6 bases). The V end was cut by 0 bases, the J end by 7 bases, with 12 bases between. The germline gives CDR1 LGHNA, CDR2 YSLEER. The CDR3 covers 14 residues. The CDR3 sequence: CASSQDLGQPGYTF. The CDR3 coding sequence is TGCGCCAGCAGCCAAGACCTCGGACAGCCTGGCTACACCTTC.

V gene TRBV3-1 (or the pseudogene TRBV3-2) combines with J gene TRBJ2-3; 13 bases are a match to TRBD2. CDR1 and CDR2 from the germline V gene are LGHDT and YNNKEL (reference sequence). CDR3 size: 18 residues. J was trimmed by 0 bases and V by 1 base; bases with no gene match: 4. CDR3 amino acids: CASSQGTSGGQSTDTQYF. Here the CDR3 DNA reads TGTGCCAGCAGCCAAGGGACTAGCGGGGGACAAAGCACAGATACGCAGTATTTT.

The chain employs TRBV2 and TRBJ1-2; D is undetermined. V lost 3 bases and J 4 bases, leaving 9 bases between the germline ends. The CDR3 totals 13 residues. Germline V gene data show CDR1 as SNHLY and CDR2 as FYNNEI. CDR3 bases: TGTGCCAGCAGTGACCAGGAGGTCTATGGCTACACCTTC. Its protein is CASSDQEVYGYTF.

V usage is TRBV11-1 and J usage is TRBJ1-5; weak D call: TRBD1 (6 bases). With 5 bases removed from V and 4 bases from J, the gap between germline ends came to 12 bases. Per the germline V gene, CDR1 is SGHAT and CDR2 is FQDESV (reference sequence). The CDR3 has 14 amino acids. The DNA of the CDR3 is TGTGCCAGCAGCCTGGGACACGGTAATCAGCCCCAGCATTTT. Translated: CASSLGHGNQPQHF.

This clone occurred a few times. V usage is TRBV6-1 and J usage is TRBJ1-1; tentative D call: TRBD1 (6 bases). This CDR3 has 11 amino acids. Per germline, CDR1 MNHNS and CDR2 SASEGT. Deletions cut 2 bases from V and 10 bases from J, with 8 bases between. CDR3 bases: TGTGCCAGCAGTGAAAGGGGGGGAGCTTTCTTT. It yields the protein CASSERGGAFF.

The chain recombines TRBV5-4 with TRBJ2-7, with D possibly TRBD2 on 6 matching bases. V lost 4 bases and J lost 0, with 8 bases in between. The germline V gene encodes CDR1 SGHNT and CDR2 YYREEE (reference sequence). This CDR3 spans 13 amino acids. CDR3 residues: CASSRGDSYEQYF. CDR3 bases: TGTGCCAGCAGCCGCGGGGACTCCTACGAGCAGTACTTC.